This T cell receptor beta chain derives from a study of blood T cell repertoires in COVID-19. Study-wide context: The origin of the acute and convalescent COVID-19 samples was the United States, Italy and Spain. PBMCs, B-cell-depleted T cells, or T cells provided the cDNA or gDNA that made up the material.

Authors' data handling: Amplified reference gene primers provided the basis for estimating nucleated cell counts. Profiled with immunoSEQ multiplex PCR; TCRdb holds only in-frame clones, not every one. V and J calls and clone size are copied from that table; D and trimming were computed from the DNA. The data show around 300,000 clones, 87% seen once. Source material: peripheral blood. The source is a man aged 50 to 60 with active or convalescent COVID-19.

The CDR3 protein is CAGGSNPNEKLFF. The CDR3 DNA reads as TGTGCCGGAGGGTCGAACCCTAATGAAAAACTGTTTTTT. The chain couples TRBV30 to TRBJ1-4; D gene uncertain. Germline V CDR1 and CDR2: GTSNPN, SVGIG (reference sequence). V gave up 8 bases and J gave up 3 bases, with 13 bases separating them. This CDR3 has 13 residues.